Shown below are 6 T cell receptor beta chains from a single sample sequenced in a study of T cell repertoires in breast cancer. Paired alpha-beta TCRs of CD8+ T cells were analyzed by expanded emulsion RT-PCR. Blocking oligonucleotides added to a second nested PCR suppressed unpaired genes. From the emulsion pairing reads, TCRdb called clonotypes with MiXCR, one entry per CDR3 protein. The repertoire includes just under 4,500 distinct CDR3 sequences, around 40% of them detected once, and roughly a third sits in the top ten. The sample taken for sequencing was CD8+ T cells. These TCRs come from a pool of human donors with breast cancer or a healthy control (not recorded which).

The chain joins TRBV3-1 to TRBJ2-3, with no clear D. This CDR3 is 13 amino acids long. Germline V gene sequence: CDR1 LGHDT, CDR2 YNNKEL (reference sequence). Trimming took 1 base from V and 6 from J, leaving 8 bases between them. The CDR3 protein is CASSQGIPDTQYF. Here the CDR3 DNA reads TGTGCCAGCAGCCAAGGCATTCCTGATACGCAGTATTTT.

This clonotype was recorded at least ten times. The V call is TRBV2, the J call TRBJ1-2; TRBD1 might be the D (5 bases). The V gene's germline CDR1 is SNHLY and CDR2 FYNNEI. Deletions cut 4 bases from V and 4 bases from J, with 10 bases between. The length of the CDR3 is 13 residues. As DNA, the CDR3 is TGTGCCAGCAGTGTGGGGCAGAGCTATGGCTACACCTTC. It codes for CASSVGQSYGYTF. Full variable domain (outside the CDR3, taken from reference TRBV2 and TRBJ1-2): EPEVTQTPSHQVTQMGQEVILRCVPISNHLYFYWYRQILGQKVEFLVSFYNNEISEKSEIFDDQFSVERPDGSNFTLKIRSTKLEDSAMYFCASSVGQSYGYTFGSGTRLTVV.

In this sample, this clonotype turned up many times. The gene calls are TRBV6-1 and TRBJ2-3, with 9 bases aligning to TRBD2. The CDR3 spans 14 residues. Trimming at V came to 6 bases and at J to 5 bases, leaving 6 bases not matched to a gene. CDR1 is MNHNS, CDR2 SASEGT, per germline. In nucleotides, the CDR3 is TGTGCCAGCAGCCCAGCGGGGGGAAAAGATACGCAGTATTTT. The encoded protein is CASSPAGGKDTQYF.

The CDR3 region has the DNA TGTGCCAGCAGTATAAGGACAGGCGATAACACTGAAGCTTTCTTT. It translates to CASSIRTGDNTEAFF. V usage is TRBV28 and J usage is TRBJ1-1; 7 bases line up with TRBD1. CDR3 length equals 15 residues. Trimming cost V 5 bases and J 2 bases; bases outside gene matches: 8. Germline CDR1 is MDHEN and CDR2 is SYDVKM.

This clonotype was recorded a few times. The chain couples TRBV20-1 to TRBJ2-7; 14 nucleotides align to TRBD2. There are 14 residues in the CDR3. The trim removed 6 bases at V and 12 bases at J, leaving 13 bases unmatched. Germline assignment: CDR1 DFQATT and CDR2 SNEGSKA (reference sequence). The CDR3 sequence: CSANPGLAGVRSYF. CDR3 DNA sequence: TGCAGTGCAAATCCGGGACTAGCGGGAGTTCGGTCGTACTTC.

This chain joins TRBV2 and TRBJ2-1; 9 nucleotides agree with TRBD2. The V gene's germline CDR1 is SNHLY and CDR2 FYNNEI. CDR3 length: 15 residues. J was trimmed by 4 bases and V by 3 bases; bases with no gene match: 4. The CDR3 DNA reads TGTGCCAGCAGTGACGCGGGAGGGCTATACAATGAGCAGTTCTTC. Translation gives CASSDAGGLYNEQFF.